Each of the 27 T cell receptor beta chains below was sequenced from the same sample in a study of chemoradiotherapy in HPV16-positive cancers (dated by TCRdb to 2021 to 2024). Libraries were built with the immunoSEQ multiplex PCR assay. TCRdb provides this immuneACCESS table in a form limited to in-frame rearrangements. Some clones are lacking; in checked studies, under half of them reflect an unresolved V gene, and why the rest are absent is not known. Across this sample there are 17,000 or so clones, with approximately 89% seen only once. The ten largest clones represent roughly 2.4% of the sample. The material sequenced was blood, taken from a patient who underwent chemoradiotherapy. Every receptor here comes from a human donor with HPV-associated anogenital cancer.

The chain joins TRBV15 to TRBJ1-1; 7 bases line up with TRBD1. CDR1 and CDR2 from the germline V gene are LNHNV and YYDKDF (reference sequence). This CDR3 region has 16 residues. The J segment lost 0 bases and the V segment lost 3 bases, leaving 7 bases of the junction unmatched. This chain's CDR3 is CATSRETGRMNTEAFF. The CDR3 nucleotides read TGTGCCACCAGCAGGGAGACAGGGCGGATGAACACTGAAGCTTTCTTT.

V usage is TRBV5-1 and J usage is TRBJ1-4; no clear D gene. Germline V lookup: CDR1 SGHRS, CDR2 YFSETQ. This CDR3 comprises 17 residues. V shed 0 bases and J shed 0 bases, with 12 bases lying between them. The CDR3 protein is CASSLDPGVATNEKLFF. The CDR3 coding sequence is TGCGCCAGCAGCTTGGACCCTGGGGTAGCAACTAATGAAAAACTGTTTTTT.

The V gene is TRBV19, the J gene TRBJ2-2, with 7 nucleotides matching TRBD2. The CDR3 consists of 15 residues. V shed 4 bases and J 4 bases; nucleotides not matched to a gene: 6. Germline CDR1 reads LNHDA; CDR2 reads SQIVND (reference sequence). CDR3 sequence reads: CASSRGGGFTGELFF. CDR3 DNA sequence: TGTGCCAGTAGTAGGGGCGGGGGTTTCACCGGGGAGCTGTTTTTT.

This clone was observed a few times. The chain has TRBV6-4 and TRBJ2-2, with D unclear. In germline, CDR1 is MRHNA, CDR2 SNTAGT. This CDR3 contains 13 residues. Trimming removed 0 bases from V and 5 bases from J, with 4 bases in between. The chain's CDR3 is CASSDSGTGELFF. The CDR3 DNA reads TGTGCCAGCAGTGACTCGGGGACCGGGGAGCTGTTTTTT.

The V call is TRBV27, the J call TRBJ2-2; 10 nucleotides match TRBD1. Germline lookup yields CDR1 MNHEY and CDR2 SMNVEV (reference sequence). The V segment lost 0 bases and the J segment 6 bases; nucleotides outside the gene matches: 4. CDR3 length: 16 amino acids. The CDR3 sequence is CASSLSTGGSPGELFF. CDR3 sequence (DNA): TGTGCCAGCAGTTTATCGACAGGGGGCTCGCCCGGGGAGCTGTTTTTT.

The chain employs TRBV10-3 and TRBJ2-1, with TRBD2 matching 10 bases. After removal of 2 bases from V and 4 bases from J, the junction contained 2 bases not matched to a gene. The CDR3 has 15 amino acids. Germline V gene lookup returns CDR1 ENHRY and CDR2 SYGVKD. In DNA, the CDR3 is TGTGCCATCAGTGAGACTAGCGGGGAATACAATGAGCAGTTCTTC. Amino acids: CAISETSGEYNEQFF.

This chain connects TRBV11-2 to TRBJ2-1, with TRBD1 as a possible D gene (6 bases). Germline V gene data show CDR1 as SGHAT and CDR2 as FQNNGV. The V end was cut by 3 bases, the J end by 9 bases, with 27 bases between. The CDR3 loop spans 18 amino acids. CDR3 DNA sequence: TGTGCCAGCAGCTTCGGCAGTTTGCGGCCAGGGGAGAGGAGTGAGCAGTTCTTC. Protein sequence: CASSFGSLRPGERSEQFF.

The chain has TRBV5-4 and TRBJ1-1; 12 nucleotides line up with TRBD1. This CDR3 contains 16 residues. J lost 5 bases, V lost 2 bases, and 7 bases had no gene match. Germline CDR1 SGHNT, CDR2 YYREEE (reference sequence). CDR3 sequence (DNA): TGTGCCAGCAGCTTTCCCGGGACAGGGGGCTATACTGAAGCTTTCTTT. Translating gives CASSFPGTGGYTEAFF.

The chain combines TRBV4-1 with TRBJ2-3; TRBD2 matches at 11 bases. The V gene end was trimmed by 4 bases and the J gene end by 2 bases; junction bases not matched to a gene: 14. Germline V gene data show CDR1 as MGHRA and CDR2 as YSYEKL. This CDR3 contains 19 residues. Written as DNA, the CDR3 is TGCGCCAGCAGCCCCGCCGGGACTAGCGGAGCCGGGCCCACAGATACGCAGTATTTT. Its translation is CASSPAGTSGAGPTDTQYF.

The gene calls are TRBV9 and TRBJ1-5, with TRBD1 matching over 7 bases. The V segment lost 2 bases and the J segment 8 bases; nucleotides outside the gene matches: 7. The germline V gene has CDR1 SGDLS and CDR2 YYNGEE. CDR3 size: 14 residues. In DNA, the CDR3 is TGTGCCAGCAGCGTTCAGGGGGGTGGAGAGCCCCAGCATTTT. As protein: CASSVQGGGEPQHF.

The CDR3 region has the DNA TGTGCCAGCAGCCAAGGGACAGGGGGCTACGAGCAGTACTTC. Amino acids: CASSQGTGGYEQYF. V gene TRBV7-3 combines with J gene TRBJ2-7, with 11 bases aligning to TRBD1. J lost 3 bases, V lost 5 bases, and 3 bases had no gene match. The germline CDR1 and CDR2 sequences are SGHTA and FQGTGA. The CDR3 is 14 residues long.

The rearrangement joins TRBV21-1 to TRBJ1-1. TRBV21-1 is tagged as a pseudogene. This CDR3 spans 13 amino acids. The CDR3 sequence is CASSNQGPTEAFF. CDR3 coding DNA: TGTGCCAGCAGCAACCAGGGACCTACTGAAGCTTTCTTT.

The V call is TRBV18, the J call TRBJ2-7, with D tentatively TRBD1 (6 bases). Trimming pared 4 bases from V and 2 bases from J, leaving 12 bases between. In germline, CDR1 is KGHSH, CDR2 LQKENI. The CDR3 runs 14 residues. CDR3 amino acids: CASSHGDTPYEQYF. In nucleotides, the CDR3 is TGTGCCAGCTCACACGGGGACACCCCCTACGAGCAGTACTTC.

A remark on this clone: Because it lacks the conserved phenylalanine or tryptophan at the end, this CDR3 is likely a read error. The CDR3 nucleotides are TGTGCCAGCAGTTTTTTTAAGTCCAGCTTGAACACTGAAGCTTTCCTT. This translates into CASSFFKSSLNTEAFL. This chain connects TRBV27 to TRBJ1-1; D is undetermined. V was pared by 3 bases and J by 0 bases, with 14 bases between. Germline-derived CDR1 and CDR2 are MNHEY and SMNVEV (reference sequence). The CDR3 runs 16 residues.

This clone appeared once. V usage is TRBV4-1 and J usage is TRBJ2-7, with 8 bases fitting TRBD2. The ends lost 0 bases at V and 0 bases at J; junction bases unmatched: 4. Germline V gene data show CDR1 as MGHRA and CDR2 as YSYEKL. The CDR3 totals 16 residues. DNA of the CDR3: TGCGCCAGCAGCCAAGAAGCGGGGGTATACTCCTACGAGCAGTACTTC. This codes for CASSQEAGVYSYEQYF.

The chain links TRBV5-1 to TRBJ1-2, with a weak D call TRBD1 (5 bases). Trimming removed 4 bases at V and 4 bases at J, with 17 bases between. The germline V gene has CDR1 SGHRS and CDR2 YFSETQ. The length of the CDR3 is 15 residues. CDR3 DNA: TGCGCCAGCAGCGACGCCCGTACAGGCTCCTATGGCTACACCTTC. It specifies CASSDARTGSYGYTF.

The V and J genes are TRBV9 and TRBJ2-7; weak D call: TRBD1 (6 bases). Per germline, CDR1 SGDLS and CDR2 YYNGEE. CDR3 length equals 14 residues. The V gene lost 5 bases and the J gene lost 0 bases, with 12 bases spanning the gap. CDR3 sequence reads: CASSYRDNSYEQYF. For the CDR3, the DNA is TGTGCCAGCAGTTATCGGGACAACTCCTACGAGCAGTACTTC. Based on the CDR3 plus reference TRBV9 and TRBJ2-7, the full variable domain is DSGVTQTPKHLITATGQRVTLRCSPRSGDLSVYWYQQSLDQGLQFLIQYYNGEERAKGNILERFSAQQFPDLHSELNLSSLELGDSALYFCASSYRDNSYEQYFGPGTRLTVT.

This clone was counted once. The chain combines TRBV5-1 with TRBJ2-7; D unresolved. Germline loops: CDR1 SGHRS, CDR2 YFSETQ. This CDR3 region has 14 residues. V was cut by 9 bases and J by 4 bases, with 20 bases left in between. The CDR3 sequence: CATSQLPGRYEQYF. DNA for the CDR3: TGCGCCACCTCACAGCTCCCGGGTCGATACGAGCAGTACTTC.

V usage is TRBV5-1 and J usage is TRBJ2-5, with D perhaps TRBD2 (5 bases). V lost 3 bases, J lost 2 bases, and 11 bases lay in between. From germline, CDR1 is SGHRS and CDR2 YFSETQ. The CDR3 is 14 amino acids. The CDR3 protein is CASSYGLVQETQYF. The CDR3 DNA is TGCGCCAGCAGCTACGGACTCGTGCAAGAGACCCAGTACTTC.

CDR3 in amino acids: CASSQLRGTIGPYGYTF. CDR3 coding DNA: TGCGCCAGCAGCCAACTGCGGGGGACGATCGGGCCCTATGGCTACACCTTC. The chain joins TRBV4-1 to TRBJ1-2; D perhaps matches TRBD1 (5 bases). This CDR3 has 17 residues. V lost 2 bases, J lost 4 bases, and 20 bases lay in between. CDR1 is MGHRA, CDR2 YSYEKL, per germline.

The gene calls are TRBV9 and TRBJ2-3; D might be TRBD2 (6 bases). This CDR3 is 14 amino acids long. Germline V gives CDR1 SGDLS, CDR2 YYNGEE. Trimming took off 4 bases at V and 4 bases at J, with 13 bases between the two ends. CDR3 DNA sequence: TGTGCCAGCAGCCCCTGGGGGACTTCAGATACGCAGTATTTT. Translation: CASSPWGTSDTQYF.

The chain couples TRBV6-1 to TRBJ1-4, with D possibly matching TRBD1 (6 bases). The V end was cut by 3 bases, the J end by 1 base, with 12 bases between. The CDR3 covers 16 residues. Germline-derived CDR1 and CDR2 are MNHNS and SASEGT. The CDR3 spells CASSDGAGVTNEKLFF. The CDR3 DNA sequence: TGTGCCAGCAGTGACGGCGCAGGGGTAACTAATGAAAAACTGTTTTTT.

This clone was seen a single time. This chain joins TRBV10-3 and TRBJ2-4, with D perhaps given as TRBD1 or TRBD2 (6 bases each). The CDR3 sequence is 14 residues long. Germline-derived CDR1 and CDR2 are ENHRY and SYGVKD. The V and J ends lost 0 bases and 9 bases respectively, with 12 bases between them. In DNA, the CDR3 is TGTGCCATCAGTGAGTCGAAGGGGGGCAGCATTCAGTACTTC. As protein: CAISESKGGSIQYF.

The genes are TRBV10-3 and TRBJ2-1; the D gene is possibly TRBD2 (5 bases). The germline V and J ends were trimmed by 8 bases and 5 bases, with 13 bases remaining between them. The CDR3 sequence is 13 residues long. Germline CDR1 is ENHRY and CDR2 is SYGVKD. CDR3 residues: CAIGEGTHNEQFF. The CDR3 DNA reads as TGTGCCATCGGAGAGGGTACCCACAATGAGCAGTTCTTC.

CDR3 region: CSVGNSYEQYF. DNA of the CDR3: TGCAGCGTTGGGAACTCCTACGAGCAGTACTTC. The chain couples TRBV29-1 to TRBJ2-7; D unresolved. Germline V gene sequence: CDR1 SQVTM, CDR2 ANQGSEA. The germline V and J ends were trimmed by 4 bases and 0 bases, with 4 bases remaining between them. The CDR3 is made up of 11 amino acids.

This clone was seen once. The chain carries TRBV11-2 and TRBJ2-5; TRBD2 agrees at 9 bases. V was clipped by 2 bases and J by 2 bases; unmatched bases: 3. The germline V gene encodes CDR1 SGHAT and CDR2 FQNNGV. The CDR3 is 15 residues long. The CDR3 nucleotides are TGTGCCAGCAGCTTATTTCTAGCGGGGCAAGAGACCCAGTACTTC. Translation: CASSLFLAGQETQYF.

The CDR3 sequence: CASTSRVRGREKLFF. CDR3 DNA sequence: TGTGCCAGCACTTCGCGGGTCAGGGGAAGGGAAAAACTGTTTTTT. The chain has TRBV28 and TRBJ1-4, with D perhaps matching TRBD1 (6 bases). Germline CDR1 MDHEN, CDR2 SYDVKM. This CDR3 contains 15 residues. V lost 7 bases and J lost 8, with 20 bases in between.